This T cell receptor (beta chain) came from a study of blood T cell repertoires in COVID-19. Study background: The study drew acute and convalescent COVID-19 samples from the United States, Italy and Spain. In each case, the material was cDNA or gDNA derived from T cells, B-cell-depleted T cells, or PBMCs.

The germline gives CDR1 SGDLS, CDR2 YYNGEE. Between the trimmed V and J ends, which lost 4 bases and 0 bases, there was a span of 11 bases. The CDR3 loop spans 15 amino acids. TCRdb keeps only in-frame clones here, not all; method: immunoSEQ multiplex PCR. The sample contains 45,000 or so clones, almost 90% of which appear only once. The V gene is TRBV9, the J gene TRBJ1-3; possible D gene TRBD1, 5 bases. Sequencing input: peripheral blood. The TCR comes from a human donor in a cohort sampled during active COVID-19. The CDR3 sequence: CASSPTGYSGNTIYF. CDR3 bases: TGTGCCAGCAGCCCCACAGGCTACTCTGGAAACACCATATATTTT.